Following are 29 T cell receptor beta chains from one sample sequenced in a study of control samples from healthy donors and cancer patients. TCRdb's table, derived via immunoSEQ multiplex PCR, lists solely in-frame clones and lacks some. The sample yields some 150,000 clones, about 94% seen once. Sequences were obtained from blood. These receptors all stem from a man aged 40-49 years in good health.

The chain joins TRBV2 to TRBJ1-2; a weak D match, TRBD1 (5 bases). Germline V CDR1 and CDR2: SNHLY, FYNNEI. CDR3 length equals 13 residues. Trimming took off 10 bases at V and 7 bases at J, with 19 bases between the two ends. The CDR3 spells CATQRGQRSGYTF. For the CDR3, the DNA is TGTGCCACTCAGCGGGGCCAGAGGTCTGGCTACACCTTC.

V gene TRBV6-5 combines with J gene TRBJ1-2, with a weak D call TRBD1 (5 bases). The ends were cut back, 8 bases at V and 6 bases at J, with 19 bases in the middle. CDR1 and CDR2 (germline): MNHEY, SVGAGI. CDR3 length: 14 residues. The CDR3 loop reads CASSNTAGPHGYTF. The CDR3 nucleotides read TGTGCCAGCTCAAATACCGCGGGACCCCATGGCTACACCTTC.

The V call is TRBV24-1, the J call TRBJ2-1, with 8 bases lining up with TRBD2. CDR1 and CDR2 from the germline V gene are KGHDR and SFDVKD. V lost 4 bases and J lost 6; bases outside the gene matches: 7. The CDR3 is made up of 15 amino acids. CDR3 in amino acids: CATSEPGGVGNEQFF. The CDR3 DNA follows: TGTGCCACCAGTGAACCCGGGGGGGTAGGCAATGAGCAGTTCTTC.

This clone was observed a handful of times. The chain combines TRBV18 with TRBJ2-7; the match to TRBD1 covers 9 bases. Germline loops: CDR1 KGHSH, CDR2 LQKENI. V trimming: 2 bases; J trimming: 0 bases; junction bases outside the gene matches: 2. There are 15 residues in the CDR3. CDR3 sequence reads: CASSPTGQGSYEQYF. In DNA, the CDR3 is TGTGCCAGCTCACCAACGGGACAGGGCTCCTACGAGCAGTACTTC.

The chain is built from TRBV7-9 and TRBJ1-1; 7 bases are a match to TRBD1. The V gene end was trimmed by 1 base and the J gene end by 2 bases; junction bases not matched to a gene: 7. CDR1 is SEHNR and CDR2 is FQNEAQ in the germline V gene (reference sequence). This CDR3 spans 16 amino acids. The CDR3: CASSLEVWDSNTEAFF. The CDR3 DNA follows: TGTGCCAGCAGCTTAGAGGTGTGGGACAGCAACACTGAAGCTTTCTTT.

The chain employs TRBV5-1 and TRBJ2-3; D call uncertain. The CDR3 covers 14 residues. Trimming shortened V by 7 bases and J by 0 bases, and 12 bases separated the two germline ends. Germline loops: CDR1 SGHRS, CDR2 YFSETQ. This CDR3 reads CASRGYTSTDTQYF. CDR3 nucleotide sequence: TGCGCCAGCCGCGGCTATACTAGCACAGATACGCAGTATTTT.

The chain combines TRBV5-4 with TRBJ2-1; D may be TRBD1 (6 bases). Germline V gene lookup returns CDR1 SGHNT and CDR2 YYREEE (reference sequence). CDR3 size: 16 residues. V shed 0 bases and J shed 3 bases, with 13 bases lying between them. The CDR3: CASSLGGRDIYNEQFF. In DNA form, the CDR3 reads TGTGCCAGCAGCTTGGGGGGAAGGGACATCTACAATGAGCAGTTCTTC.

The rearrangement uses TRBV25-1 and TRBJ1-3; possible D gene TRBD1, 5 bases. Trimming cost V 6 bases and J 2 bases, with 14 bases left between them. Germline V lookup: CDR1 MGHDK, CDR2 SYGVNS. The CDR3 is 15 amino acids. The CDR3 DNA sequence: TGTGCCAGCAGCCCGACCGGGGCAGCTGGAAACACCATATATTTT. Amino acids: CASSPTGAAGNTIYF. The full variable domain, in which reference TRBV25-1 and TRBJ1-3 provide the parts outside the CDR3, is EADIYQTPRYLVIGTGKKITLECSQTMGHDKMYWYQQDPGMELHLIHYSYGVNSTEKGDLSSESTVSRIRTEHFPLTLESARPSHTSQYLCASSPTGAAGNTIYFGEGSWLTVV.

V gene TRBV19 combines with J gene TRBJ2-1; D unresolved. From germline, CDR1 is LNHDA and CDR2 SQIVND (reference sequence). With 5 bases removed from V and 3 bases from J, the gap between germline ends came to 5 bases. This CDR3 is 12 amino acids long. In nucleotides, the CDR3 is TGTGCCAGTAGTGTAAACTACAATGAGCAGTTCTTC. This translates into CASSVNYNEQFF.

The chain has TRBV5-1 and TRBJ1-6, with 7 bases identical to TRBD1. CDR1 is SGHRS, CDR2 YFSETQ, per germline. The V and J ends lost 0 bases and 7 bases, in that order; junction bases with no gene match: 7. This CDR3 is 16 amino acids long. This CDR3 is CASSLAGRQGNSPLHF. Written as DNA, the CDR3 is TGCGCCAGCAGCTTGGCCGGGCGACAGGGCAATTCACCCCTCCACTTT.

V is TRBV25-1 and J is TRBJ1-5; tentatively, D is TRBD1 (5 bases). V was shortened by 8 bases and J by 3 bases, with 14 bases between the two germline ends. The germline CDR1 and CDR2 sequences are MGHDK and SYGVNS. The CDR3 covers 14 residues. CDR3 sequence reads: CASRGGGINQPQHF. The CDR3 DNA reads as TGTGCCAGCCGGGGGGGAGGGATCAATCAGCCCCAGCATTTT.

The chain combines TRBV6-5 with TRBJ1-6; D is unresolved. The CDR3 extends over 13 amino acids. Germline CDR1 reads MNHEY; CDR2 reads SVGAGI. V was cut by 4 bases and J by 7 bases, with 8 bases left in between. CDR3 region: CASSLGYNSPLHF. CDR3 sequence (DNA): TGTGCCAGCAGTTTGGGATACAATTCACCCCTCCACTTT.

The chain couples TRBV30 to TRBJ1-1, with D hard to call. V lost 4 bases and J 0 bases, leaving 6 bases between the germline ends. This CDR3 comprises 12 residues. Germline V CDR1 and CDR2: GTSNPN, SVGIG (reference sequence). This CDR3 is CAWKRLNTEAFF. CDR3 sequence (DNA): TGTGCCTGGAAGCGGTTGAACACTGAAGCTTTCTTT.

V gene TRBV5-6 combines with J gene TRBJ2-2; D uncertain. Trimming shortened V by 1 base and J by 3 bases, and 10 bases separated the two germline ends. Germline CDR1 SGHDT, CDR2 YYEEEE. The CDR3 loop spans 15 amino acids. CDR3 amino acids: CASSLIGSDTGELFF. As DNA, the CDR3 is TGTGCCAGCAGCTTGATTGGGTCCGACACCGGGGAGCTGTTTTTT.

The chain employs TRBV18 and TRBJ1-4, with D perhaps TRBD1 (6 bases). Trimming took 1 base from V and 3 from J, leaving 15 bases between them. CDR1 is KGHSH, CDR2 LQKENI, per germline. The CDR3 runs 17 residues. This chain's CDR3 is CASSPRQVGAANEKLFF. Written as DNA, the CDR3 is TGTGCCAGCTCACCACGACAGGTGGGGGCAGCTAATGAAAAACTGTTTTTT.

This clone showed up just once. The V call is TRBV7-2, the J call TRBJ1-2, with D uncertain. The germline V gene encodes CDR1 SGHTA and CDR2 FQGNSA. Trimming removed 2 bases at V and 6 bases at J, with 7 bases between. The CDR3 covers 12 residues. In DNA form, the CDR3 reads TGTGCCAGCAGCTTATTCAGAAATGGCTACACCTTC. Translating gives CASSLFRNGYTF.

This chain links TRBV6-1 with TRBJ1-4, with 9 bases that match TRBD1. Germline V CDR1 and CDR2: MNHNS, SASEGT. V shed 4 bases and J 0 bases; nucleotides not matched to a gene: 12. The CDR3 runs 19 residues. This CDR3 is CASSGPAGTGKTTNEKLFF. The CDR3 DNA reads TGTGCCAGCAGTGGGCCCGCCGGGACAGGGAAGACAACTAATGAAAAACTGTTTTTT.

The chain employs TRBV5-1 and TRBJ1-3, with D unresolved. The CDR3 runs to 15 residues. Trimming took 5 bases from V and 0 from J, leaving 12 bases between them. Germline V gene sequence: CDR1 SGHRS, CDR2 YFSETQ. The CDR3 sequence: CASRPDRNSGNTIYF. In nucleotides, the CDR3 is TGCGCCAGCAGACCCGACCGCAACTCTGGAAACACCATATATTTT.

The chain combines TRBV18 with TRBJ2-5; 7 bases align to TRBD2. Germline CDR1 and CDR2: KGHSH and LQKENI. The CDR3 is 13 residues long. J was trimmed by 5 bases and V by 1 base; bases with no gene match: 1. The CDR3 is CASSPLGRETQYF. In DNA form, the CDR3 reads TGTGCCAGCTCACCACTCGGGAGGGAGACCCAGTACTTC.

This chain links TRBV6-5 with TRBJ1-1; no clear D. V lost 5 bases, J lost 1 base, and 11 bases lay in between. The CDR3 has 14 residues. Per the germline V gene, CDR1 is MNHEY and CDR2 is SVGAGI. The CDR3 spells CASSTLYQNTEAFF. The CDR3 nucleotides read TGTGCCAGCAGTACCCTCTACCAGAACACTGAAGCTTTCTTT.

The V call is TRBV11-3, the J call TRBJ1-1, with a possible D match to TRBD1 (5 bases). Germline lookup yields CDR1 SGHNT and CDR2 YENEEA. Trimming removed 5 bases at V and 0 bases at J, with 13 bases between. This CDR3 contains 15 residues. CDR3 sequence (DNA): TGTGCCAGCAGCCCGGGGCGGGGTATGAACACTGAAGCTTTCTTT. Its translation is CASSPGRGMNTEAFF.

This sequence joins TRBV19 and TRBJ1-1, with TRBD1 matching over 7 bases. Unmatched junction bases numbered 10, after V lost 4 bases and J lost 2 bases. The CDR3 contains 16 residues. Per germline, CDR1 LNHDA and CDR2 SQIVND (reference sequence). The CDR3 DNA follows: TGTGCCAGTAGTAGAAAGGGGGCGTGGGGAAACACTGAAGCTTTCTTT. Its protein is CASSRKGAWGNTEAFF.

The CDR3 sequence: CASSTGPLTSSGANVLTF. The DNA of the CDR3 is TGTGCCAGCAGCACCGGACCCCTGACCAGCTCTGGGGCCAACGTCCTGACTTTC. V gene TRBV7-6 combines with J gene TRBJ2-6, with D unclear. Trimming took off 5 bases at V and 0 bases at J, with 17 bases between the two ends. The CDR3 has 18 amino acids. Germline CDR1 reads SGHVS; CDR2 reads FNYEAQ.

The chain recombines TRBV9 with TRBJ1-1; tentatively, D is TRBD1 (5 bases). With 0 bases removed from V and 4 bases from J, the gap between germline ends came to 13 bases. The CDR3 contains 15 residues. The germline CDR1 and CDR2 sequences are SGDLS and YYNGEE. The CDR3 coding sequence is TGTGCCAGCAGCGTAGGTTCAGGGTTTGGCACTGAAGCTTTCTTT. Encoded protein: CASSVGSGFGTEAFF.

The chain uses TRBV24-1 and TRBJ2-1, with 7 bases identical to TRBD1. With V trimmed by 5 bases and J by 8 bases, 11 bases remained unmatched. This CDR3 is built from 15 residues. Germline CDR1 is KGHDR and CDR2 is SFDVKD. The DNA of the CDR3 is TGTGCCACCAGTGCACAGACAGGGAGAGGAGATGAGCAGTTCTTC. Translated, it gives CATSAQTGRGDEQFF.

The CDR3 DNA reads TGTGCCACCAGTGATGGGCAGGTAACAGATACGCAGTATTTT. Translation: CATSDGQVTDTQYF. The rearrangement uses TRBV24-1 and TRBJ2-3; D gene uncertain. Germline V gives CDR1 KGHDR, CDR2 SFDVKD. The CDR3 has 14 amino acids. V was pared by 3 bases and J by 3 bases, with 9 bases between.

As concerns this clone: Other nucleotide sequences from this sample produce the same CDR3. The chain joins TRBV28 to TRBJ2-7; a possible D gene is TRBD1 (6 bases). This CDR3 is built from 12 residues. Germline CDR1 MDHEN, CDR2 SYDVKM. V was cut by 3 bases and J by 3 bases, with 6 bases left in between. The chain's CDR3 is CASSLTGYEQYF. CDR3 bases: TGTGCCAGCAGTTTGACAGGCTACGAGCAGTACTTC.

This chain uses TRBV3-1 (or the pseudogene TRBV3-2) with TRBJ1-2; D gene uncertain. CDR1 is LGHDT and CDR2 is YNNKEL in the germline V gene (reference sequence). The CDR3 loop spans 11 amino acids. Deletions cut 1 base from V and 7 bases from J, with 4 bases between. Written as DNA, the CDR3 is TGTGCCAGCAGCCAAGGGTTTGGCTACACCTTC. Amino acids: CASSQGFGYTF.

The chain recombines TRBV19 with TRBJ1-5; 10 bases agree with TRBD1. Germline CDR1 LNHDA, CDR2 SQIVND (reference sequence). Trimming removed 2 bases from V and 6 bases from J; junction bases left unmatched: 4. The CDR3 spans 15 residues. In nucleotides, the CDR3 is TGTGCCAGTAGTATACGACAGGGGGCAGGTCAGCCCCAGCATTTT. The encoded protein is CASSIRQGAGQPQHF.